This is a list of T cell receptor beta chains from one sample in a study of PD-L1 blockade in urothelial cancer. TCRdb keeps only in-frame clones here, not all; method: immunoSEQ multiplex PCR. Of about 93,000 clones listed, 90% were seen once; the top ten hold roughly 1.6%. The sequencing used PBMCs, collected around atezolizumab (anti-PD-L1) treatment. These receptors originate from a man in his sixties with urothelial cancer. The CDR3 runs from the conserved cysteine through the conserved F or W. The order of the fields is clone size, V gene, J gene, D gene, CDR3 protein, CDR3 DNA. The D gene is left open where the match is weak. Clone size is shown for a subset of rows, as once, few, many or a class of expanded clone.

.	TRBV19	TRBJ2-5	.	CASSIGRAETQYF	TGTGCCAGTAGTATAGGGAGGGCAGAGACCCAGTACTTC
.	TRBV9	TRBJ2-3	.	CASSSLGGAGTDTQYF	TGTGCCAGCAGCTCCTTAGGGGGAGCAGGCACAGATACGCAGTATTTT
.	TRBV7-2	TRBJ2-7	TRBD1	CASSSLDRLYEQYF	TGTGCCAGCAGCTCCCTGGACAGGTTGTACGAGCAGTACTTC
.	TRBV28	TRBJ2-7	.	CASKDGKRSYEQYF	TGTGCCAGCAAGGACGGGAAACGCTCCTACGAGCAGTACTTC
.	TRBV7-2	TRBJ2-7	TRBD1	CASSLWRGQGAFEQYF	TGTGCCAGCAGCTTATGGAGGGGACAGGGGGCGTTTGAGCAGTACTTC
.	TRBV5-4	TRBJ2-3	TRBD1	CASSLNRDRTTDTQYF	TGTGCCAGCAGCTTGAACAGGGACAGAACCACAGATACGCAGTATTTT
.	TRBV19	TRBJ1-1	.	CASSIVSGAFF	TGTGCCAGTAGTATAGTCAGCGGGGCTTTCTTT
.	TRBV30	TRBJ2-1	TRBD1	CAWSMGQINNEQFF	TGTGCCTGGAGTATGGGACAGATTAACAATGAGCAGTTCTTC
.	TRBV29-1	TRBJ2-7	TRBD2	CSVELAGEQYF	TGCAGCGTTGAACTAGCGGGCGAGCAGTACTTC
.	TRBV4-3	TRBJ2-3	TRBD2	CASSQQRGGLDTQYF	TGCGCCAGCAGCCAACAGCGGGGGGGCCTTGATACGCAGTATTTT
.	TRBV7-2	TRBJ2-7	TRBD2	CASALQRGDYEQYF	TGTGCCAGCGCTCTTCAGCGGGGGGACTACGAGCAGTACTTC
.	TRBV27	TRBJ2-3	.	CASSFASSDTQYF	TGTGCCAGCAGTTTTGCGAGTTCAGATACGCAGTATTTT
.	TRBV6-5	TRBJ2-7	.	CASSYRGEQYF	TGTGCCAGCAGTTACCGGGGCGAGCAGTACTTC
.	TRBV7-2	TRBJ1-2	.	CASSPGVQGGYTF	TGTGCCAGCAGCCCGGGGGTGCAGGGCGGCTACACCTTC
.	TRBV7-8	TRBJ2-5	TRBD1	CASSFDRGREETQYF	TGTGCCAGCAGCTTTGACAGGGGACGAGAAGAGACCCAGTACTTC
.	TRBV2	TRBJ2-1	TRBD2	CASKGTSGGNEQFF	TGTGCCAGCAAAGGGACTAGCGGGGGGAATGAGCAGTTCTTC
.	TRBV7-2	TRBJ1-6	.	CASSLAGASDSPLHF	TGTGCCAGCAGCTTAGCGGGGGCGTCGGATTCACCCCTCCACTTT
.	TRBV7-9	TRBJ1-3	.	CATPSGRDYSGNTIYF	TGTGCCACCCCCAGTGGGAGGGATTACTCTGGAAACACCATATATTTT
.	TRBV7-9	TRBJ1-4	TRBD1	CASRSGTGYEKLFF	TGTGCCAGCAGATCAGGGACAGGGTATGAAAAACTGTTTTTT
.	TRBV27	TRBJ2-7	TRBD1	CASSLSGTGYSDEQYF	TGTGCCAGCAGTCTGTCCGGGACAGGGTACTCCGACGAGCAGTACTTC
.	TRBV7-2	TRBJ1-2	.	CASSLYRAENYGYTF	TGTGCCAGCAGCTTGTACAGGGCGGAGAACTATGGCTACACCTTC
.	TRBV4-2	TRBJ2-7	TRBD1	CASSQDADRAKYF	TGTGCCAGCAGCCAAGACGCCGACAGGGCGAAGTACTTC
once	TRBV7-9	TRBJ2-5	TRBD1	CASSVGQGKETQYF	TGTGCCAGCAGCGTGGGACAGGGTAAAGAGACCCAGTACTTC
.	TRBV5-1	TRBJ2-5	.	CASSFGGDLETQYF	TGCGCCAGCAGCTTTGGGGGCGATTTAGAGACCCAGTACTTC
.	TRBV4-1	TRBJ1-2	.	CASSQDFRDYGYTF	TGCGCCAGCAGCCAAGATTTCAGGGACTATGGCTACACCTTC
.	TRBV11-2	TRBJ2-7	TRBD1	CASSLARQGTYEQYF	TGTGCCAGCAGCTTAGCCCGACAGGGGACCTACGAGCAGTACTTC
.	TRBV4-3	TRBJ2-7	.	CASSQEQGRAYEQYF	TGCGCCAGCAGCCAAGAACAAGGCCGGGCCTACGAGCAGTACTTC
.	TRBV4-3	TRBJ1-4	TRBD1	CASSPTGGLNEKLFF	TGCGCCAGCAGCCCTACAGGGGGACTAAATGAAAAACTGTTTTTT
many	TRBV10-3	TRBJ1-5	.	CAISELAGPQHF	TGTGCCATCAGCGAACTGGCGGGGCCCCAGCATTTT
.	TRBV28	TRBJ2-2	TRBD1	CASSAPGQGARTGELFF	TGTGCCAGCAGTGCACCGGGACAGGGGGCTCGGACCGGGGAGCTGTTTTTT
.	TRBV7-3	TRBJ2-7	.	CASSLKAGHEQYF	TGTGCCAGCAGCTTAAAGGCGGGGCACGAGCAGTACTTC
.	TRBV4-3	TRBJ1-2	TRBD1	CASSPTGESYGYTF	TGCGCCAGCAGCCCAACAGGGGAATCCTATGGCTACACCTTC
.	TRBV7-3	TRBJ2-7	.	CASSPPGGYEQYF	TGTGCCAGCAGCCCCCCCGGGGGCTACGAGCAGTACTTC
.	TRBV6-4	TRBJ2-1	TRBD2	CASSKGLAGGINYNEQFF	TGTGCCAGCAGTAAAGGACTAGCGGGAGGAATCAACTACAATGAGCAGTTCTTC
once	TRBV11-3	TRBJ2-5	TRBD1	CASSHTRGPQETQYF	TGTGCCAGCAGCCATACAAGGGGGCCCCAAGAGACCCAGTACTTC
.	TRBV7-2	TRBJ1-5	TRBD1	CASRGQANQPQHF	TGTGCCAGCAGGGGACAGGCTAATCAGCCCCAGCATTTT
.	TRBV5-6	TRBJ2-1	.	CASSFGGTPNEQFF	TGTGCCAGCAGCTTTGGGGGCACCCCTAATGAGCAGTTCTTC
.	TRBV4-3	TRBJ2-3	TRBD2	CASSPQRGSFTDTQYF	TGCGCCAGCAGCCCCCAGCGCGGGAGTTTCACAGATACGCAGTATTTT
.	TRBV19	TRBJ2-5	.	CASRAPGVGETQYF	TGTGCCAGTAGGGCCCCAGGGGTCGGGGAGACCCAGTACTTC
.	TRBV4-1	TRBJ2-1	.	CASSQENTPWTYNEQFF	TGCGCCAGCAGCCAGGAGAATACCCCCTGGACTTACAATGAGCAGTTCTTC
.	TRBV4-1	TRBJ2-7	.	CASSQEGAGGTYEQYF	TGCGCCAGCAGCCAAGAAGGGGCAGGGGGGACCTACGAGCAGTACTTC
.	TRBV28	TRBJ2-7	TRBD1	CAIRDRVYEQYF	TGTGCCATACGGGACAGGGTATACGAGCAGTACTTC
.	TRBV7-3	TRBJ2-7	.	CASSLNGGGDEQYF	TGTGCCAGCAGCTTAAACGGGGGTGGGGACGAGCAGTACTTC
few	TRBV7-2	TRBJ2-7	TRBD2	CASSSPRTSGRYEQYF	TGTGCCAGCAGCTCCCCCAGGACTAGCGGGAGGTACGAGCAGTACTTC
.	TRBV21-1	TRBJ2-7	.	CASSIWTGAAEQYF	TGTGCCAGCAGCATTTGGACAGGGGCCGCGGAGCAGTACTTC
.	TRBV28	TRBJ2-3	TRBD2	CASSLLAGVGDTQYF	TGTGCCAGCAGTTTATTGGCGGGAGTAGGAGATACGCAGTATTTT
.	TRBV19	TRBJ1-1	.	CASSISRNTEAFF	TGTGCCAGTAGTATAAGTAGGAACACTGAAGCTTTCTTT
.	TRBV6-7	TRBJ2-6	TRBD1	CASSYSIGTGAPSGANVLTF	TGTGCCAGCAGTTACTCGATAGGGACAGGGGCGCCGTCTGGGGCCAACGTCCTGACTTTC